The 27 T cell receptor beta chains below come from one sample, sequenced in a study of regulatory T cells in long-lasting Graves disease. Libraries of TCR beta came from iRepertoire HTBI primers plus Arm-PCR of CDR3 regions. A single record per CDR3 protein comes from TCRdb applying MiXCR to the multiplex PCR reads. This table has hundreds of thousands of distinct CDR3 sequences, 12% appearing once. Stated time point: newly diagnosed GD, antithyroid drugs for less than 3 months. PBMC-derived RNA was used for the TCR library. The data were also submitted as part of a second study, on T cells in Graves' hyperthyroidism and ophthalmopathy.

The sequenced sample was peripheral blood mononuclear cells (PBMCs), obtained at new diagnosis, from a patient treated with antithyroid drugs. The receptors stem from a woman aged 25 to 39 with Graves disease.

This clonotype was observed many times. The rearrangement links TRBV12-3 or TRBV12-4 to TRBJ2-5, with a tentative D call TRBD1 (6 bases). The CDR3 consists of 15 residues. Trimming left V 7 bases short and J 1 base short, with 16 bases between. The CDR3 DNA reads TGTGCCAGCAACGAACAGGGAAGCACCCAAGAGACCCAGTACTTC. It is translated as CASNEQGSTQETQYF.

This clonotype showed up many times. The CDR3 sequence: CASSLDPRQSPYNEQFF. CDR3 nucleotide sequence: TGTGCCAGCAGCTTAGACCCCCGACAGAGTCCTTACAATGAGCAGTTCTTC. This chain uses TRBV11-2 with TRBJ2-1, with TRBD1 as a possible D gene (5 bases). V gave up 0 bases and J gave up 4 bases, with 16 bases separating them. Germline CDR1 SGHAT, CDR2 FQNNGV. This CDR3 spans 17 amino acids.

This clonotype was found many times. As DNA, the CDR3 is TGTGCCAGCTCCGGCAGCGGGAGAGCCAATGAGCAGTTCTTC. This gives the protein CASSGSGRANEQFF. The chain employs TRBV6-1 and TRBJ2-1; 8 nucleotides match TRBD2. Germline V CDR1 and CDR2: MNHNS, SASEGT. The V and J ends lost 8 bases and 6 bases, in that order; junction bases with no gene match: 9. The CDR3 covers 14 residues.

In the case of this clonotype: This clone may be a read error of a much larger clone one base away. CDR3 residues: CTSSLTPTGELFF. DNA of the CDR3: TGTACCAGCAGCTTAACCCCCACCGGGGAGCTGTTTTTT. V usage is TRBV7-3 and J usage is TRBJ2-2; the D is unclear. This CDR3 region has 13 residues. Per germline, CDR1 SGHTA and CDR2 FQGTGA.

This clonotype was found many times. The V and J genes are TRBV30 and TRBJ2-7; a weak D match, TRBD2 (5 bases). Germline CDR1 GTSNPN, CDR2 SVGIG (reference sequence). This CDR3 contains 13 residues. V lost 2 bases, J lost 2 bases, and 10 bases lay in between. The DNA of the CDR3 is TGTGCCTGGAGTTCGGGGTTCGCCTACGAGCAGTACTTC. Translation: CAWSSGFAYEQYF. The full variable domain, with the rest looked up from reference TRBV30 and TRBJ2-7, is SQTIHQWPATLVQPVGSPLSLECTVEGTSNPNLYWYRQAAGRGLQLLFYSVGIGQISSEVPQNLSASRPQDRQFILSSKKLLLSDSGFYLCAWSSGFAYEQYFGPGTRLTVT.

There are a few counts of this clonotype. Possible read error: a much larger clone is one base away. The chain combines TRBV2 with TRBJ2-1; D gene unclear. Germline V gene data show CDR1 as SNHLY and CDR2 as FYNNEI. This CDR3 is built from 14 residues. The CDR3 DNA reads as TGTGCCAGCGGGTTCCTTAGCAGCCAAGAGACCCGGTACTTC. Amino acid sequence: CASGFLSSQETRYF.

On this clonotype: Since a far larger clone is one base different, this is likely a read error. The chain links TRBV6-1 to TRBJ1-5; a possible D gene is TRBD2 (5 bases). The DNA end lines up better with TRBJ2-3; the J call may be wrong. The CDR3 spans 14 residues. CDR1 MNHNS and CDR2 SASEGT come from the germline V gene. As DNA, the CDR3 is TGTGCCAGCAGTGACCCACTGACTAATCAGCCCCAGTATTTT. It encodes CASSDPLTNQPQYF.

The table lists this clonotype with many counts. J is TRBJ2-1 and V is TRBV13; 8 positions match TRBD2. CDR1 and CDR2 from the germline V gene are PRHDT and FYEKMQ (reference sequence). V was pared by 5 bases and J by 1 base, with 7 bases of the junction left unmatched. The CDR3 consists of 16 residues. The CDR3 DNA reads TGTGCCAGCAGCCTCCTACTAGCGGTTTCCTACAATGAGCAGTTCTTC. Amino acids: CASSLLLAVSYNEQFF.

This clonotype was observed at least ten times. The chain joins TRBV7-2 to TRBJ1-2; D uncertain. The CDR3 length is 15 residues. The V and J ends lost 3 bases and 0 bases respectively, with 11 bases between them. Germline V lookup: CDR1 SGHTA, CDR2 FQGNSA. The CDR3, as DNA: TGTGCCAGCAGCTTGAGTCCAGGCACTAACTATGGCTACACCTTC. Protein product: CASSLSPGTNYGYTF.

At least ten counts were recorded for this clonotype. The CDR3 protein is CASSHWDRRAGGVGYTF. The CDR3, as DNA: TGTGCCAGCAGCCATTGGGACAGGCGAGCAGGGGGTGTTGGCTACACCTTC. The chain couples TRBV14 to TRBJ1-2; 8 bases are shared with TRBD1. CDR1 is SGHDN and CDR2 is FVKESK in the germline V gene. V shed 3 bases, J shed 7 bases, and the junction held 16 bases outside the gene matches. The CDR3 sequence is 17 residues long.

Only a few counts were recorded for this clonotype. The rearrangement uses TRBV7-9 and TRBJ1-1; 9 bases are a match to TRBD1. The germline V gene encodes CDR1 SEHNR and CDR2 FQNEAQ (reference sequence). This CDR3 has 14 residues. The J segment lost 3 bases and the V segment lost 7 bases, leaving 6 bases of the junction unmatched. This CDR3 is CASIGQGLDTEAFF. As DNA, the CDR3 is TGTGCCAGCATCGGACAGGGGTTAGACACTGAAGCTTTCTTT.

Ten or more counts support this clonotype. The V gene is TRBV6-1, the J gene TRBJ1-2; 10 bases match TRBD1. There are 12 residues in the CDR3. The trim removed 9 bases at V and 6 bases at J, leaving 4 bases unmatched. Germline V lookup: CDR1 MNHNS, CDR2 SASEGT. The CDR3 coding sequence is TGTGCCAGTGACAGGGGGCTCCATGGCTACACCTTC. Its protein is CASDRGLHGYTF.

There are many counts of this clonotype. The DNA of the CDR3 is TGTGCCAGCAGCTTATCGGCGGGGGCCGCGGATACGCAGTATTTT. Its protein product is CASSLSAGAADTQYF. V usage is TRBV5-4 and J usage is TRBJ2-3; TRBD2 might be the D (7 bases). This CDR3 has 15 amino acids. Trimming stripped 2 bases from V and 6 bases from J, with 16 bases between. Germline V gives CDR1 SGHNT, CDR2 YYREEE (reference sequence).

This clonotype came up a few times. V usage is TRBV20-1 and J usage is TRBJ2-7; possible D gene TRBD2, 5 bases. V gave up 3 bases and J gave up 5 bases, with 8 bases separating them. Looked up from germline, CDR1 is DFQATT and CDR2 is SNEGSKA (reference sequence). The CDR3 runs to 11 residues. The CDR3, as DNA: TGCAGTGCTAGGCGGGTAGACGAGCAGTACTTC. Amino acid sequence: CSARRVDEQYF.

The V call is TRBV6-2 or TRBV6-3, the J call TRBJ1-5; 7 bases map to TRBD1. There are 15 residues in the CDR3. The V segment lost 6 bases and the J segment 4 bases; nucleotides outside the gene matches: 9. Germline CDR1 MNHEY, CDR2 SVGEGT. CDR3 residues: CASRKRPGGNQPQHF. CDR3 nucleotides: TGTGCCAGCAGAAAACGTCCAGGGGGTAATCAGCCCCAGCATTTT.

This clonotype was seen at least ten times. The chain links TRBV24-1 to TRBJ2-7, with D possibly TRBD1 on 6 matching bases. V was shortened by 3 bases and J by 0 bases, with 11 bases between the two germline ends. CDR1 KGHDR and CDR2 SFDVKD come from the germline V gene. The CDR3 extends over 15 amino acids. CDR3 in DNA: TGTGCCACCAGTGATCCTACGGACAGCTCCTACGAGCAGTACTTC. Residues: CATSDPTDSSYEQYF.

This clonotype was counted ten times or more. The gene calls are TRBV2 and TRBJ2-5, with 11 nucleotides matching TRBD2. There are 18 residues in the CDR3. Trimming at V came to 0 bases and at J to 5 bases, leaving 11 bases not matched to a gene. Per the germline V gene, CDR1 is SNHLY and CDR2 is FYNNEI. In nucleotides, the CDR3 is TGTGCCAGCAGTGAAGCGTCCCTACTAGCGGGAGTTGGTGAGACCCAGTACTTC. Translating it yields CASSEASLLAGVGETQYF.

This clonotype was counted ten times or more. This chain joins TRBV28 and TRBJ2-7, with D perhaps TRBD2 (5 bases). Trimming left V 5 bases short and J 5 bases short, with 16 bases between. The CDR3 spans 14 residues. Per the germline V gene, CDR1 is MDHEN and CDR2 is SYDVKM. The CDR3: CASSRWKGAHEQYF. In nucleotides, the CDR3 is TGTGCCAGCAGTCGGTGGAAGGGAGCCCACGAGCAGTACTTC.

This clonotype was found many times. The DNA of the CDR3 is TGTGCCAGCAGCCCCCGTCTCGGGGCAGGGGGAACCGGGGAGCTGTTTTTT. It codes for CASSPRLGAGGTGELFF. The genes are TRBV14 and TRBJ2-2; TRBD1 matches 7 bases. Trimming at V came to 4 bases and at J to 5 bases, leaving 13 bases not matched to a gene. This CDR3 is built from 17 residues. The germline V gene has CDR1 SGHDN and CDR2 FVKESK.

V gene TRBV20-1 combines with J gene TRBJ2-3, with D tentatively TRBD2 (6 bases). CDR3 length: 14 residues. CDR1 and CDR2 from the germline V gene are DFQATT and SNEGSKA (reference sequence). V lost 6 bases, J lost 3 bases, and 16 bases lay in between. The CDR3 DNA reads as TGCAGTGCAAGCCTCCGGAGGGCAACAGATACGCAGTATTTT. This gives the protein CSASLRRATDTQYF.

This clonotype has at least ten counts. CDR3 in amino acids: CASSIGTSEETQYF. Here the CDR3 DNA reads TGCGCCAGCAGCATCGGGACTAGCGAAGAGACCCAGTACTTC. This chain joins TRBV5-1 and TRBJ2-5; 10 bases line up with TRBD2. The junction had 3 bases not matched to a gene; V was cut back by 4 bases and J by 3 bases. The CDR3 is 14 amino acids. CDR1 and CDR2 (germline): SGHRS, YFSETQ.

This clonotype was picked up many times. The rearrangement links TRBV11-1 to TRBJ1-1, with 8 nucleotides matching TRBD1. The V and J ends lost 4 bases and 4 bases, in that order; junction bases with no gene match: 8. Germline loops: CDR1 SGHAT, CDR2 FQDESV (reference sequence). The CDR3 has 15 amino acids. The chain's CDR3 is CASSSRSDRGTEAFF. CDR3 nucleotide sequence: TGTGCCAGCAGCTCCCGATCCGACAGGGGCACTGAAGCTTTCTTT.

The chain is built from TRBV20-1 and TRBJ1-5; D remains unclear. The CDR3 totals 13 residues. Per germline, CDR1 DFQATT and CDR2 SNEGSKA (reference sequence). V was clipped by 6 bases and J by 7 bases, with 16 bases between them. The DNA of the CDR3 is TGCAGTGCGCTACCCCATCCAGACCAGCCCCAGCATTTT. Its translation: CSALPHPDQPQHF.

This clonotype was observed a few times. This chain links TRBV7-9 with TRBJ2-5, with 15 nucleotides matching TRBD2. Germline V gives CDR1 SEHNR, CDR2 FQNEAQ (reference sequence). This CDR3 has 17 residues. Trimming took 3 bases from V and 5 from J; bases not matched to a gene: 7. CDR3 coding DNA: TGTGCCAGCAGCTTTGGACTAGCGGGAGGGCTAGGGGAGACCCAGTACTTC. Protein sequence: CASSFGLAGGLGETQYF.

This clonotype was detected ten times or more. The chain recombines TRBV6-5 with TRBJ1-2; D might be TRBD1 (5 bases). Germline-derived CDR1 and CDR2 are MNHEY and SVGAGI. Deletions cut 0 bases from V and 4 bases from J, with 9 bases between. This CDR3 spans 14 amino acids. The CDR3 region has the DNA TGTGCCAGCAGTTACTCGCAGGGTGGCTATGGCTACACCTTC. This translates into CASSYSQGGYGYTF.

The sample holds a few counts of this clonotype. The chain couples TRBV4-1 to TRBJ1-1; TRBD1 matches at 8 bases. Germline-derived CDR1 and CDR2 are MGHRA and YSYEKL. V was clipped by 1 base and J by 0 bases; unmatched bases: 7. This CDR3 comprises 17 residues. The CDR3 loop reads CASSQAGDRRMNTEAFF. Here the CDR3 DNA reads TGCGCCAGCAGCCAAGCGGGGGACAGGAGAATGAACACTGAAGCTTTCTTT.

This clonotype came up many times. This chain joins TRBV18 and TRBJ1-5; no clear D gene. The V end was cut by 0 bases, the J end by 3 bases, with 6 bases between. This CDR3 has 14 residues. In germline, CDR1 is KGHSH, CDR2 LQKENI. The CDR3 spells CASSPPGDNQPQHF. CDR3 sequence (DNA): TGTGCCAGCTCACCACCGGGTGACAATCAGCCCCAGCATTTT.